This T cell receptor (beta chain) was sequenced for a study of read filtering for tumor transcriptome and immune sequencing. Study as a whole: Mean patient age was roughly 66 years, range about 47 to 85; approximately 18 male, some 14 female. RNA-seq yielded only roughly 75 to 1,300 TCR reads, IR-seq about 4 to 10.27 million.

The CDR3 contains 13 residues. The germline CDR1 and CDR2 sequences are SQVTM and ANQGSEA. Trimming shortened V by 6 bases and J by 5 bases, and 15 bases separated the two germline ends. This clonotype was seen repeatedly, ten times or more. What it binds is not known. This library used approximately 0.4 ug RNA and molecular barcoded adaptors spanning alpha/delta and beta/gamma chains. TCRdb reprocessed the reads with MiXCR, giving one entry per CDR3 protein. Found here are about 130,000 distinct CDR3 sequences, 10% to 15% of them singletons; the top ten hold 8% to 13%. Study findings and constraints: Sorted CD138-negative bone marrow cells were not purified T cells.

Sample: a population of CD138-negative cells sorted from bone marrow. The clonotype comes from a donor aged 40 or over with multiple myeloma. The chain joins TRBV29-1 to TRBJ2-3; no clear D gene. Here the CDR3 reads CSVHISGGDTQYF. The CDR3 coding sequence is TGCAGCGTCCACATATCAGGCGGAGATACGCAGTATTTT.